The source of this T cell receptor (beta chain) is a study of blood T cell repertoires in COVID-19. Measured with immunoSEQ multiplex PCR; TCRdb has only the in-frame clones, and not every one. Here the sample spans roughly 150,000 clones, 82% being singletons. Sequencing input: PBMCs or T cells enriched from blood (not recorded which). The TCR sequence derives from a man aged 55 to 70 who had recovered from COVID-19.

DNA for the CDR3: TGTGCCAGAAGCACCAGGACAGACACAGATACGCAGTATTTT. Protein sequence: CARSTRTDTDTQYF. This chain joins TRBV5-3 and TRBJ2-3, with a weak D call TRBD1 (6 bases). TRBV5-3 is recorded as an ORF, its role being uncertain. The length of the CDR3 is 14 residues. Trimming left V 4 bases short and J 2 bases short, with 11 bases between.